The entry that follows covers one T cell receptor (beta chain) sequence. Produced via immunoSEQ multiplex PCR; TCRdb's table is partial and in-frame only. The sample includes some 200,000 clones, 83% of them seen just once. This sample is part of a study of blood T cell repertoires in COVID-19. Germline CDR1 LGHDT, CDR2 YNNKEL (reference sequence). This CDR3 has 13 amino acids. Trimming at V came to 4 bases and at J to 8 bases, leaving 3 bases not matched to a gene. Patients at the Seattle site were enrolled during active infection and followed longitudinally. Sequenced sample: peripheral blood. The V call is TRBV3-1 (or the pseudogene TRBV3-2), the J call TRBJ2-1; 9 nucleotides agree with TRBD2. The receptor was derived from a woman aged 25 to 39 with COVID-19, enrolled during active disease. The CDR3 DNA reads TGTGCCAGCAGCCTGGGACTAGCTGATGAGCAGTTCTTC. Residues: CASSLGLADEQFF.